A selection of T cell receptor beta chains follows, all from one sample in a study of radiotherapy plus CTLA-4 blockade in lung cancer. The assay was immunoSEQ multiplex PCR, and TCRdb's table has in-frame clones only and misses some. The sample has 70,000 to 90,000 clones; approximately 80% are singletons. The sequencing used peripheral blood, collected from a patient treated with radiotherapy plus ipilimumab. Receptors originate from a human donor with non-small cell lung cancer who had stable disease on radiotherapy plus ipilimumab. Each CDR3 is given with its conserved first and last residue. D genes are given only for firm matches. The listing skips clone size in some rows; elsewhere it reads once, few, many or a size class.

TRBV28	-	TRBD1	TRBJ2-7	TGTGCCAGCAGGAGGACAGGAGGCTACGAGCAGTACTTC	CASRRTGGYEQYF
TRBV5-1	-	-	TRBJ1-5	TGCGCCAGCAGCACACAGGGATGGAATCAGCCCCAGCATTTT	CASSTQGWNQPQHF
TRBV4-1	-	-	TRBJ1-2	TGCGCCAGCAGCCAAGTGTCGGGGAACTATGGCTACACCTTC	CASSQVSGNYGYTF
TRBV6-5	-	-	TRBJ1-5	TGTGCCAGCAGTTACTCCGGGGGGAATCAGCCCCAGCATTTT	CASSYSGGNQPQHF
TRBV7-3	-	-	TRBJ2-6	TGTGCCAGCAGCCAACACACCCCCGGGGCCAACGTCCTGACTTTC	CASSQHTPGANVLTF
TRBV5-6	-	-	TRBJ2-1	TGTGCCAGCAGCTTAGGAGGGGATTACAATGAGCAGTTCTTC	CASSLGGDYNEQFF
TRBV7-3	few	-	TRBJ1-1	TGTGCCAGCAGCTTAATGGGGGACACTGAAGCTTTCTTT	CASSLMGDTEAFF
TRBV6-6	-	-	TRBJ2-2	TGTGCCAGCAGTTACTCGAGGGGGGGGAACACCGGGGAGCTGTTTTTT	CASSYSRGGNTGELFF
TRBV7-2	few	TRBD1	TRBJ2-3	TGTGCCAGCAGCTCAAGACAGGGACGCACAGATACGCAGTATTTT	CASSSRQGRTDTQYF
TRBV4-1	-	TRBD2	TRBJ2-1	TGCGCCAGCAGCCAAGACCCCGGACTAGCGGCTAACTCCTACAATGAGCAGTTCTTC	CASSQDPGLAANSYNEQFF
TRBV28	-	-	TRBJ1-1	TGTGCCAGCAGCGAGGGGTTTATCACTGAAGCTTTCTTT	CASSEGFITEAFF
TRBV5-1	-	-	TRBJ1-1	TGCGCCAGCAGCTTGGCCATGAGGACCTTGAACACTGAAGCTTTCTTT	CASSLAMRTLNTEAFF
TRBV28	-	TRBD2	TRBJ2-1	TGTGCCAGCAGTGCAACCTTACTAGCGGGGGGTGATGAGCAGTTCTTC	CASSATLLAGGDEQFF
TRBV6-4	-	TRBD1	TRBJ2-3	TGTGCCAGCAGTGAAGGGGGCCGAAGCACAGATACGCAGTATTTT	CASSEGGRSTDTQYF
TRBV28	-	TRBD2	TRBJ2-2	TGTGCCGGGTCACCAAGCGGGGGTAACACCGGGGAGCTGTTTTTT	CAGSPSGGNTGELFF
TRBV29-1	-	-	TRBJ2-7	TGCAGCGTTACCACCAGCTCCTACGAGCAGTACTTC	CSVTTSSYEQYF
TRBV2	-	TRBD2	TRBJ2-1	TGTGCCAGCAGTGAAGCTAGGGGGGGACTAGCAGACAATGAGCAGTTCTTC	CASSEARGGLADNEQFF
TRBV9	-	TRBD2	TRBJ2-1	TGTGCCAGCAGCTTCGGGGGGGACAATGAGCAGTTCTTC	CASSFGGDNEQFF
TRBV11-1	-	-	TRBJ2-1	TGTGCCAGCAGCCTCCCTAGCCCTCGGGATGAGCAGTTCTTC	CASSLPSPRDEQFF
TRBV18	-	-	TRBJ1-1	TGTGCCAGCTCACCATTGAGGATAGCCACTGAAGCTTTCTTT	CASSPLRIATEAFF
TRBV28	-	-	TRBJ2-7	TGTGCCAGCAGTAATGCTGGGGCCCCCCTCCTCTACGAGCAGTACTTC	CASSNAGAPLLYEQYF
TRBV5-4	-	TRBD2	TRBJ2-1	TGTGCCAGCAGCTTAGGCGGGAGGCCAAATGAGCAGTTCTTC	CASSLGGRPNEQFF
TRBV7-9	-	TRBD2	TRBJ2-3	TGTGCCAGCAGCTTAGCGCAGAGCGGGGGGGCCGTACGATCAGATACGCAGTATTTT	CASSLAQSGGAVRSDTQYF
TRBV10-1	few	-	TRBJ1-5	TGCGCCAGCAGTGAGTCCCCAGCTCAGCCCCAGCATTTT	CASSESPAQPQHF
TRBV28	-	-	TRBJ2-2	TGTGCCAGCAGTTTAGGGACTCAGCCATCCGGGGAGCTGTTTTTT	CASSLGTQPSGELFF
TRBV2	-	TRBD2	TRBJ2-1	TGTGCCAGCAGTGGGACTAGCGGGAGGAACAATGAGCAGTTCTTC	CASSGTSGRNNEQFF
TRBV10-2	few	TRBD1	TRBJ2-7	TGCGCCAGCACCGATCCGGGACAGGGAGGTTCCTACGAGCAGTACTTC	CASTDPGQGGSYEQYF
TRBV9	-	TRBD1	TRBJ2-7	TGTGCCAGCAGCCCGCGGACCGGGACAGAGTTAACCTACGAGCAGTACTTC	CASSPRTGTELTYEQYF
TRBV20-1	-	TRBD1	TRBJ1-2	TGCAGCCCCAGGGGGCGCTATGGCTACACCTTC	CSPRGRYGYTF
TRBV9	-	TRBD1	TRBJ2-7	TGTGCCAGCAGCGTAGTGGGGGACAGGGACCACGAGCAGTACTTC	CASSVVGDRDHEQYF
TRBV27	-	-	TRBJ1-1	TGTGCCAGCAGTTTTGGGCTCTCCTACACTGAAGCTTTCTTT	CASSFGLSYTEAFF
TRBV18	-	-	TRBJ2-7	TGTGCCAGCTCACCAGGACCTTTTACCTACGAGCAGTACTTC	CASSPGPFTYEQYF
TRBV9	-	-	TRBJ2-1	TGTGCCAGCAGCCTTCAAGCTAGCGCGTCCTACAATGAGCAGTTCTTC	CASSLQASASYNEQFF
TRBV7-2	-	-	TRBJ1-2	TGTGCCAGCAGGCCGGACGCCCCCCCCTATGGCTACACCTTC	CASRPDAPPYGYTF
TRBV11-3	-	-	TRBJ2-3	TGTGCCAGCAGCTTAGACGGGGGCACGGGCACAGATACGCAGTATTTT	CASSLDGGTGTDTQYF
TRBV4-1	few	-	TRBJ2-5	TGCGCCAGCAGCCAAGCTTTCCCTTCCCTCCAAGAGACCCAGTACTTC	CASSQAFPSLQETQYF
TRBV7-9	few	-	TRBJ2-7	TGTGCCAGCAGCTTAGGACAGACGTTCTACGAGCAGTACTTC	CASSLGQTFYEQYF
TRBV30	-	TRBD1	TRBJ1-4	TGTGCCTGGAGTGCTTCGGGGACAGCAAATGAAAAACTGTTTTTT	CAWSASGTANEKLFF
TRBV27	once	TRBD2	TRBJ2-1	TGTGCCAGCAGTTTATATCCTAGCGGGAGCAATGAGCAGTTCTTC	CASSLYPSGSNEQFF
TRBV30	-	-	TRBJ2-7	TGTGCCTCATCAGGGGTTGCATACGAGCAGTACTTC	CASSGVAYEQYF
TRBV10-1	-	-	TRBJ2-2	TGCGCCAGCAGTGTATCCAGGGCGACCGGGGAGCTGTTTTTT	CASSVSRATGELFF
TRBV6-6	once	TRBD1	TRBJ1-4	TGTGCCAGCTCCCTGGAGAAACAGGGGGATGAAAAACTGTTTTTT	CASSLEKQGDEKLFF
TRBV28	-	TRBD1	TRBJ1-3	TGTGCCAGTACTGAACAGGGGAGGCTGTTAAACACCATATATTTT	CASTEQGRLLNTIYF
TRBV11-3	-	TRBD1	TRBJ2-1	TGTGCCAGCAGCCCGGACAGGGGGCCTTACAATGAGCAGTTCTTC	CASSPDRGPYNEQFF
TRBV14	-	TRBD1	TRBJ2-7	TGTGCCAGCAGCCGGGACAGGGGTTACGAGCAGTACTTC	CASSRDRGYEQYF
TRBV7-2	-	-	TRBJ1-3	TGTGCCGTTCTAGCGGCCCCGAACTCTGGAAACACCATATATTTT	CAVLAAPNSGNTIYF
TRBV9	-	TRBD2	TRBJ2-2	TGTACCAGCAGCGTTGGGACTAGCGGGAGTTCGGTCACCGGGGAGCTGTTTTTT	CTSSVGTSGSSVTGELFF
TRBV14	-	-	TRBJ2-5	TGTGCCAGCAGCCCTGGTCGGGTCGCCCAAGAGACCCAGTACTTC	CASSPGRVAQETQYF
TRBV29-1	-	TRBD2	TRBJ2-3	TGCAGCGTTGGTGAGCGGGGGACCGCAGATACGCAGTATTTT	CSVGERGTADTQYF
TRBV10-1	-	-	TRBJ1-6	TGCGCCAGCAGTGAAGGGCCGGGGAATTCACCCCTCCACTTT	CASSEGPGNSPLHF
TRBV5-1	-	-	TRBJ1-5	TGCGCCAGCAGCTTGGAAGCCAATCAGCCCCAGCATTTT	CASSLEANQPQHF
TRBV5-1	-	-	TRBJ2-5	TGCGCCAGCAGCTTCAACGGGGGCCCAGAAGAGACCCAGTACTTC	CASSFNGGPEETQYF
TRBV4-1	-	-	TRBJ2-3	TGCGCCAGCAGCCAAGATGGGACCCCAGGTGCTATGGGGAGCACAGATACGCAGTATTTT	CASSQDGTPGAMGSTDTQYF
TRBV6-1	-	-	TRBJ2-7	TGTGCCAGCAGTGAACAGGTACAGGTCCCGCTACGGGAGCAGTACTTC	CASSEQVQVPLREQYF
TRBV5-1	-	TRBD2	TRBJ2-5	TGCGCCAGCAGCTTGAGCGCGGGAGGGCCAGAGACCCAGTACTTC	CASSLSAGGPETQYF
TRBV28	-	TRBD1	TRBJ2-5	TGTGCCAGCAGTCTAGACAGGGTAGTGGAGACCCAGTACTTC	CASSLDRVVETQYF
TRBV6-1	-	TRBD1	TRBJ2-7	TGTGCCAGCAGTGAAGGGGGGACAGGAGCCTACGAGCAGTACTTC	CASSEGGTGAYEQYF
TRBV5-5	-	-	TRBJ1-6	TGTGCCAGCAGCCGTGGGGGGGGCCCCCAAGATTCACCCCTCCACTTT	CASSRGGGPQDSPLHF
TRBV5-1	-	-	TRBJ2-7	TGCGCCAGCAGCCCCGGAGCTGGGTCGTCCGGCGAGCAGTACTTC	CASSPGAGSSGEQYF
TRBV5-4	-	-	TRBJ1-2	TGTGCCAGCAGCTCAGGACGGATTCGCTATGGCTACACCTTC	CASSSGRIRYGYTF